The 17 T cell receptor beta chains below come from one sample, sequenced in a study of cytomegalovirus exposure and HLA in healthy donors. Produced via immunoSEQ multiplex PCR; TCRdb's table is partial and in-frame only. The sample yields 120,000 or so clones, more than 70% seen once. The sequencing input was PBMCs. These receptors were taken from a man between 18 and 35 years old in good health and CMV-seronegative.

The chain combines TRBV11-3 with TRBJ2-3; 7 bases line up with TRBD1. This CDR3 comprises 12 residues. With V trimmed by 4 bases and J by 6 bases, 1 base remained unmatched. Germline V gene data show CDR1 as SGHNT and CDR2 as YENEEA. The CDR3 nucleotides are TGTGCCAGCAGCTCACAGGGGGATACGCAGTATTTT. This encodes CASSSQGDTQYF.

J is TRBJ1-1 and V is TRBV5-1, with TRBD1 as a possible D gene (6 bases). The V gene's germline CDR1 is SGHRS and CDR2 YFSETQ. The CDR3 runs 14 residues. The V end was cut by 4 bases, the J end by 1 base, with 11 bases between. CDR3 in DNA: TGCGCCAGCAGCGGCGGGGGCTCGAACACTGAAGCTTTCTTT. This translates into CASSGGGSNTEAFF.

The gene calls are TRBV19 and TRBJ2-7, with 8 bases identical to TRBD2. CDR1 LNHDA and CDR2 SQIVND come from the germline V gene (reference sequence). This CDR3 is built from 14 residues. V trimming: 5 bases; J trimming: 4 bases; junction bases outside the gene matches: 7. Written as DNA, the CDR3 is TGTGCCAGTAGTGACTCCGGGACTAGATACGAGCAGTACTTC. Its translation is CASSDSGTRYEQYF.

V and J are TRBV27 and TRBJ1-5; D may be TRBD1 (5 bases). Trimming pared 4 bases from V and 2 bases from J, leaving 12 bases between. The CDR3 extends over 15 amino acids. Per the germline V gene, CDR1 is MNHEY and CDR2 is SMNVEV (reference sequence). The chain's CDR3 is CASSSGGEGNQPQHF. CDR3 bases: TGTGCCAGCAGTTCCGGGGGAGAGGGCAATCAGCCCCAGCATTTT.

The gene calls are TRBV14 and TRBJ2-1; tentative D call: TRBD2 (6 bases). CDR3 length equals 16 residues. Germline assignment: CDR1 SGHDN and CDR2 FVKESK. Trimming took off 4 bases at V and 2 bases at J, with 15 bases between the two ends. The CDR3 bases are TGTGCCAGCAGCCTGCGAATCCGGGAGACCTACAATGAGCAGTTCTTC. Residues: CASSLRIRETYNEQFF.

The V call is TRBV2, the J call TRBJ2-7, with D possibly TRBD2 on 6 matching bases. Germline values: CDR1 SNHLY, CDR2 FYNNEI. The CDR3 extends over 12 amino acids. Trimming took off 6 bases at V and 0 bases at J, with 6 bases between the two ends. In DNA form, the CDR3 reads TGTGCCAGCAGCGGGAGCTCCTACGAGCAGTACTTC. Amino acids: CASSGSSYEQYF. Supplemented by reference TRBV2 and TRBJ2-7, the full variable domain reads EPEVTQTPSHQVTQMGQEVILRCVPISNHLYFYWYRQILGQKVEFLVSFYNNEISEKSEIFDDQFSVERPDGSNFTLKIRSTKLEDSAMYFCASSGSSYEQYFGPGTRLTVT.

The gene calls are TRBV6-1 and TRBJ2-7; D not certain. The CDR3 totals 13 residues. Germline-derived CDR1 and CDR2 are MNHNS and SASEGT. The germline V and J ends were trimmed by 6 bases and 5 bases, with 14 bases remaining between them. CDR3 bases: TGTGCCAGCAGCCCCGTGGGCATGGACGAGCAGTACTTC. It is translated as CASSPVGMDEQYF.

This CDR3 reads CSVPKTGTNTEAFF. CDR3 bases: TGCAGCGTCCCCAAGACAGGGACCAACACTGAAGCTTTCTTT. J is TRBJ1-1 and V is TRBV29-1; 7 nucleotides match TRBD1. Unmatched junction bases numbered 9, after V lost 6 bases and J lost 2 bases. CDR3 length: 14 amino acids. CDR1 is SQVTM, CDR2 ANQGSEA, per germline.

The rearrangement uses TRBV6-6 and TRBJ2-5; D unclear. The germline gives CDR1 MNHNY, CDR2 SVGAGI (reference sequence). Between the trimmed V and J ends, which lost 5 bases and 5 bases, there was a span of 12 bases. The CDR3 runs to 13 residues. CDR3 DNA sequence: TGTGCCAGCAGTCCCGGGTCAGAGGAGACCCAGTACTTC. This sequence encodes CASSPGSEETQYF.

The gene calls are TRBV27 and TRBJ2-1, with TRBD2 as a possible D gene (7 bases). The CDR3 length is 17 residues. The V and J ends lost 4 bases and 1 base respectively, with 17 bases between them. In germline, CDR1 is MNHEY, CDR2 SMNVEV (reference sequence). CDR3 coding DNA: TGTGCCAGCAGTTACCGCGGCGGGGGCCATTCCTACAATGAGCAGTTCTTC. This gives the protein CASSYRGGGHSYNEQFF.

The chain is built from TRBV6-1 and TRBJ2-4, with D perhaps TRBD2 (5 bases). The V gene lost 5 bases and the J gene lost 9 bases, with 14 bases spanning the gap. Germline loops: CDR1 MNHNS, CDR2 SASEGT. There are 13 residues in the CDR3. CDR3 region: CASSNPGVSIQYF. CDR3 in DNA: TGTGCCAGCAGTAACCCCGGGGTGAGCATTCAGTACTTC.

Only one count was recorded for this clone. CDR3 protein: CAWRSGRGRIETQYF. For the CDR3, the DNA is TGTGCCTGGAGAAGTGGCAGGGGCCGAATAGAGACCCAGTACTTC. The genes are TRBV30 and TRBJ2-5; D is perhaps TRBD1 (6 bases). The germline CDR1 and CDR2 sequences are GTSNPN and SVGIG (reference sequence). The CDR3 runs 15 residues. Trimming removed 3 bases from V and 4 bases from J, with 18 bases in between.

The CDR3 DNA follows: TGCGCCAGCAGCTTGGCGAGACTCGCATCTAGCACAGATACGCAGTATTTT. Translated, it gives CASSLARLASSTDTQYF. V is TRBV5-1 and J is TRBJ2-3; the D is unclear. The CDR3 consists of 17 residues. Germline assignment: CDR1 SGHRS and CDR2 YFSETQ. The V end was cut by 0 bases, the J end by 0 bases, with 14 bases between.

This chain links TRBV27 with TRBJ2-7; 8 positions match TRBD1. CDR3 size: 16 residues. V dropped 5 bases and J dropped 0; count of bases not matched to a gene: 9. CDR1 is MNHEY, CDR2 SMNVEV, per germline (reference sequence). The CDR3: CASSPRTGITSYEQYF. The CDR3 DNA reads TGTGCCAGCAGTCCTCGGACAGGGATAACCTCCTACGAGCAGTACTTC.

The chain carries TRBV18 and TRBJ2-2; D is undetermined. V shed 0 bases and J shed 6 bases, with 8 bases lying between them. The CDR3 is 14 amino acids. Germline V gene lookup returns CDR1 KGHSH and CDR2 LQKENI. The CDR3 DNA reads as TGTGCCAGCTCACCACCGAGCACAGCCGGGGAGCTGTTTTTT. It encodes CASSPPSTAGELFF.

J is TRBJ2-5 and V is TRBV5-1; 8 bases fit TRBD2. Unmatched junction bases numbered 10, after V lost 4 bases and J lost 5 bases. CDR3 length: 15 residues. CDR1 and CDR2 (germline): SGHRS, YFSETQ. The CDR3 DNA reads as TGCGCCAGCAGCCTGGACGGGACTAGTCGGGAGACCCAGTACTTC. Amino acid sequence: CASSLDGTSRETQYF.

The CDR3 DNA is TGTGCCAGCTCACCACCTAAGAGCTCCTACGAGCAGTACTTC. As protein: CASSPPKSSYEQYF. The chain combines TRBV18 with TRBJ2-7; no firm D call. The germline gives CDR1 KGHSH, CDR2 LQKENI. V was trimmed by 0 bases and J by 0 bases, leaving 6 bases between them. CDR3 length equals 14 residues.